These T cell receptor beta chains were read from a single sample in a study of T cell changes during pregnancy in multiple sclerosis. Some clones are missing from TCRdb's copy, which holds only in-frame ones; the method was immunoSEQ multiplex PCR. The sample includes about 34,000 clones, about 87% of them seen just once. The source was CD8+ T cells from peripheral blood mononuclear cells, collected in the third trimester of pregnancy. These TCRs come from a female donor with multiple sclerosis, enrolled in a pregnancy study. CDR3s include the opening cysteine and the closing phenylalanine or tryptophan. Each record gives: clone size, J gene, CDR3 length, V gene, D gene, CDR3 protein, CDR3 DNA. The D gene is left open where the match is weak. Clone size is stated in some rows and not others, as once, few, many or a class when expanded.

abundance: .
j_gene: TRBJ2-1
len: 15
v_gene: TRBV25-1
d_gene: .
CDR3aa: CASSDFRGGVNEQFF
CDR3nt: TGTGCCAGCAGTGATTTTAGGGGGGGTGTCAATGAGCAGTTCTTC

abundance: .
j_gene: TRBJ1-1
len: 12
v_gene: TRBV6-6
d_gene: .
CDR3aa: CASMDSYTEAFF
CDR3nt: TGTGCCAGCATGGACAGCTACACTGAAGCTTTCTTT

abundance: .
j_gene: TRBJ2-7
len: 13
v_gene: TRBV7-2
d_gene: .
CDR3aa: CASSAGLTYEQYF
CDR3nt: TGTGCCAGCAGCGCAGGCCTCACCTACGAGCAGTACTTC

abundance: .
j_gene: TRBJ1-5
len: 17
v_gene: TRBV7-9
d_gene: .
CDR3aa: CASSGDSKLNSNQPQHF
CDR3nt: TGTGCCAGCAGCGGTGACAGTAAACTTAATAGCAATCAGCCCCAGCATTTT

abundance: .
j_gene: TRBJ1-2
len: 17
v_gene: TRBV5-5
d_gene: TRBD1
CDR3aa: CASSQGQTPRPNYGYTF
CDR3nt: TGTGCCAGCAGCCAGGGACAGACTCCCCGACCTAACTATGGCTACACCTTC

abundance: .
j_gene: TRBJ2-1
len: 16
v_gene: TRBV5-4
d_gene: TRBD2
CDR3aa: CASSPWAGTTHVEQFF
CDR3nt: TGTGCCAGCAGCCCATGGGCGGGGACTACCCACGTTGAGCAGTTCTTC

abundance: many
j_gene: TRBJ2-5
len: 16
v_gene: TRBV6-1
d_gene: .
CDR3aa: CASSEITGGGGETQYF
CDR3nt: TGTGCCAGCAGTGAGATAACGGGGGGCGGGGGAGAGACCCAGTACTTC

abundance: .
j_gene: TRBJ1-1
len: 14
v_gene: TRBV11-1
d_gene: .
CDR3aa: CASSLPRGRAEAFF
CDR3nt: TGTGCCAGCAGCCTTCCCCGGGGGAGAGCTGAAGCTTTCTTT

abundance: .
j_gene: TRBJ1-5
len: 16
v_gene: TRBV2
d_gene: .
CDR3aa: CASSLRTDQGNQPQHF
CDR3nt: TGTGCCAGCAGTCTCCGGACAGACCAAGGCAATCAGCCCCAGCATTTT

abundance: once
j_gene: TRBJ2-5
len: 14
v_gene: TRBV6-5
d_gene: .
CDR3aa: CASSLSSVVETQYF
CDR3nt: TGTGCCAGCAGCTTAAGTTCGGTAGTCGAGACCCAGTACTTC

abundance: .
j_gene: TRBJ2-7
len: 15
v_gene: TRBV7-9
d_gene: TRBD1
CDR3aa: CASSAPGTGDYEQYF
CDR3nt: TGTGCCAGCAGCGCCCCCGGGACAGGGGACTACGAGCAGTACTTC

abundance: .
j_gene: TRBJ2-7
len: 15
v_gene: TRBV4-2
d_gene: TRBD2
CDR3aa: CASSQETSGSYEQYF
CDR3nt: TGTGCCAGCAGCCAAGAAACTAGCGGTTCCTACGAGCAGTACTTC

abundance: .
j_gene: TRBJ2-7
len: 19
v_gene: TRBV11-2
d_gene: TRBD2
CDR3aa: CASSLDALAGGPKGYEQYF
CDR3nt: TGTGCCAGCAGCTTAGACGCTCTAGCGGGGGGGCCGAAGGGGTACGAGCAGTACTTC

abundance: .
j_gene: TRBJ2-3
len: 14
v_gene: TRBV4-3
d_gene: TRBD2
CDR3aa: CASRRGGPGDTQYF
CDR3nt: TGCGCCAGCAGACGGGGGGGCCCGGGAGATACGCAGTATTTT

abundance: .
j_gene: TRBJ2-3
len: 15
v_gene: TRBV30
d_gene: .
CDR3aa: CAWNYAGGYTDTQYF
CDR3nt: TGTGCCTGGAATTACGCCGGGGGATACACAGATACGCAGTATTTT

abundance: .
j_gene: TRBJ1-5
len: 15
v_gene: TRBV28
d_gene: TRBD1
CDR3aa: CASRLGQGGYQPQHF
CDR3nt: TGTGCCAGCAGATTAGGACAGGGGGGTTATCAGCCCCAGCATTTT

abundance: .
j_gene: TRBJ2-3
len: 16
v_gene: TRBV7-6
d_gene: TRBD2
CDR3aa: CASSLELAGTTDTQYF
CDR3nt: TGTGCCAGCAGCTTAGAACTAGCGGGGACCACAGATACGCAGTATTTT

abundance: once
j_gene: TRBJ2-7
len: 16
v_gene: TRBV5-1
d_gene: TRBD2
CDR3aa: CASSRSSGGQPYEQYF
CDR3nt: TGCGCCAGCTCAAGGTCTAGCGGGGGGCAACCCTACGAGCAGTACTTC

abundance: .
j_gene: TRBJ1-2
len: 14
v_gene: TRBV25-1
d_gene: TRBD1
CDR3aa: CASSEFRAGGVYTF
CDR3nt: TGTGCCAGCAGTGAATTTCGGGCAGGGGGAGTCTACACCTTC

abundance: .
j_gene: TRBJ1-5
len: 13
v_gene: TRBV2
d_gene: TRBD1
CDR3aa: CASRDRINQPQHF
CDR3nt: TGTGCCAGCAGGGACAGGATAAATCAGCCCCAGCATTTT

abundance: .
j_gene: TRBJ2-1
len: 14
v_gene: TRBV7-9
d_gene: TRBD2
CDR3aa: CASINPSGYNEQFF
CDR3nt: TGTGCCAGCATCAATCCTAGCGGCTACAATGAGCAGTTCTTC

abundance: .
j_gene: TRBJ2-5
len: 14
v_gene: TRBV11-2
d_gene: TRBD1
CDR3aa: CASSSTGLQETQYF
CDR3nt: TGTGCCAGCAGTTCGACAGGGCTCCAAGAGACCCAGTACTTC

abundance: .
j_gene: TRBJ1-2
len: 12
v_gene: TRBV29-1
d_gene: TRBD1
CDR3aa: CSGRTGAVGYTF
CDR3nt: TGCAGCGGACGGACAGGGGCGGTGGGGTACACCTTC

abundance: .
j_gene: TRBJ2-3
len: 12
v_gene: TRBV6-4
d_gene: .
CDR3aa: CASSETTDTQYF
CDR3nt: TGTGCCAGCAGTGAAACTACAGATACGCAGTATTTT

abundance: .
j_gene: TRBJ2-3
len: 17
v_gene: TRBV7-2
d_gene: TRBD1
CDR3aa: CASSPTHTGGWPDTQYF
CDR3nt: TGTGCCAGCAGCCCGACGCACACAGGGGGATGGCCAGATACGCAGTATTTT

abundance: few
j_gene: TRBJ2-7
len: 17
v_gene: TRBV11-2
d_gene: .
CDR3aa: CASSARQLSGPPYEQYF
CDR3nt: TGTGCCAGCAGCGCCAGACAGCTCTCCGGGCCACCCTACGAGCAGTACTTC

abundance: few
j_gene: TRBJ1-1
len: 15
v_gene: TRBV5-8
d_gene: TRBD1
CDR3aa: CASSLVLTGGWKAFF
CDR3nt: TGTGCCAGCAGCTTGGTCTTGACAGGGGGCTGGAAAGCTTTCTTT

abundance: .
j_gene: TRBJ2-7
len: 14
v_gene: TRBV12-5
d_gene: .
CDR3aa: CASARESQSHEQYF
CDR3nt: TGTGCTAGCGCGAGGGAGTCTCAATCCCACGAGCAGTACTTC

abundance: few
j_gene: TRBJ1-1
len: 16
v_gene: TRBV19
d_gene: TRBD1
CDR3aa: CASLPHRGRMNTEAFF
CDR3nt: TGTGCCAGCCTGCCCCACAGGGGGCGAATGAACACTGAAGCTTTCTTT

abundance: .
j_gene: TRBJ1-1
len: 13
v_gene: TRBV5-4
d_gene: .
CDR3aa: CASSVAGGTEAFF
CDR3nt: TGTGCCAGCAGCGTCGCGGGGGGCACTGAAGCTTTCTTT

abundance: .
j_gene: TRBJ2-2
len: 13
v_gene: TRBV7-9
d_gene: TRBD1
CDR3aa: CASSHTGDRELFF
CDR3nt: TGTGCCAGCAGTCACACAGGGGACCGGGAGCTGTTTTTT

abundance: .
j_gene: TRBJ2-1
len: 17
v_gene: TRBV4-2
d_gene: TRBD1
CDR3aa: CASSQTTGGEPYNEQFF
CDR3nt: TGTGCCAGCAGCCAAACTACAGGGGGCGAACCTTACAATGAGCAGTTCTTC

abundance: .
j_gene: TRBJ2-3
len: 11
v_gene: TRBV27
d_gene: .
CDR3aa: CASSFGDTQYF
CDR3nt: TGTGCCAGCAGTTTCGGGGATACGCAGTATTTT

abundance: .
j_gene: TRBJ2-2
len: 16
v_gene: TRBV9
d_gene: TRBD2
CDR3aa: CASSLWEGSDTGELFF
CDR3nt: TGTGCCAGCAGCCTATGGGAGGGGAGTGACACCGGGGAGCTGTTTTTT

abundance: .
j_gene: TRBJ2-7
len: 13
v_gene: TRBV29-1
d_gene: .
CDR3aa: CSVETDSSYEQYF
CDR3nt: TGCAGCGTTGAGACAGACAGCTCCTACGAGCAGTACTTC

abundance: .
j_gene: TRBJ2-1
len: 14
v_gene: TRBV5-1
d_gene: TRBD2
CDR3aa: CASSLFGGDNEQFF
CDR3nt: TGCGCCAGCAGCTTGTTTGGGGGGGACAATGAGCAGTTCTTC

abundance: .
j_gene: TRBJ1-5
len: 15
v_gene: TRBV2
d_gene: .
CDR3aa: CASSAGPGGNQPQHF
CDR3nt: TGTGCCAGCAGTGCCGGGCCCGGGGGCAATCAGCCCCAGCATTTT

abundance: few
j_gene: TRBJ2-1
len: 14
v_gene: TRBV6-4
d_gene: .
CDR3aa: CASSDSSGETEQFF
CDR3nt: TGTGCCAGCAGTGACTCCTCGGGGGAAACTGAGCAGTTCTTC

abundance: .
j_gene: TRBJ1-5
len: 14
v_gene: TRBV9
d_gene: .
CDR3aa: CASSVGQSNQPQHF
CDR3nt: TGTGCCAGCAGCGTAGGGCAGTCCAATCAGCCCCAGCATTTT

abundance: .
j_gene: TRBJ1-2
len: 13
v_gene: TRBV6-6
d_gene: .
CDR3aa: CASSYTGYYGYTF
CDR3nt: TGTGCCAGCAGTTACACGGGGTACTATGGCTACACCTTC

abundance: .
j_gene: TRBJ2-7
len: 14
v_gene: TRBV6-5
d_gene: .
CDR3aa: CASRVLTGSYEQYF
CDR3nt: TGTGCCAGCAGAGTCCTTACCGGTTCCTACGAGCAGTACTTC

abundance: .
j_gene: TRBJ1-2
len: 13
v_gene: TRBV7-9
d_gene: .
CDR3aa: CASSFSNNYGYTF
CDR3nt: TGTGCCAGCAGCTTTTCTAATAACTATGGCTACACCTTC

abundance: .
j_gene: TRBJ1-5
len: 15
v_gene: TRBV6-1
d_gene: .
CDR3aa: CASSKGAGSNQPQHF
CDR3nt: TGTGCCAGCAGTAAAGGGGCAGGGAGCAATCAGCCCCAGCATTTT

abundance: .
j_gene: TRBJ1-4
len: 17
v_gene: TRBV7-2
d_gene: TRBD1
CDR3aa: CASSSAYRGPDNEKLFF
CDR3nt: TGTGCCAGCAGCTCCGCGTACAGGGGACCAGACAATGAAAAACTGTTTTTT

abundance: .
j_gene: TRBJ1-3
len: 14
v_gene: TRBV9
d_gene: .
CDR3aa: CASSVGWAGNTIYF
CDR3nt: TGTGCCAGCAGCGTAGGATGGGCAGGAAACACCATATATTTT

abundance: large
j_gene: TRBJ2-3
len: 18
v_gene: TRBV7-8
d_gene: TRBD2
CDR3aa: CASSLRRGTSASTDTQYF
CDR3nt: TGTGCCAGCAGCTTACGCCGCGGGACTAGCGCGAGCACAGATACGCAGTATTTT

abundance: .
j_gene: TRBJ2-5
len: 12
v_gene: TRBV7-9
d_gene: .
CDR3aa: CASSLARTGLHF
CDR3nt: TGTGCCAGCAGCTTAGCGCGAACGGGACTCCACTTC

abundance: once
j_gene: TRBJ1-5
len: 15
v_gene: TRBV6-6
d_gene: .
CDR3aa: CASSYGRQSNQPQHF
CDR3nt: TGTGCCAGCAGTTACGGGCGACAGAGCAATCAGCCCCAGCATTTT

abundance: .
j_gene: TRBJ2-7
len: 14
v_gene: TRBV7-8
d_gene: .
CDR3aa: CASSLGPGYYEQYF
CDR3nt: TGTGCCAGCAGCTTAGGCCCGGGGTACTACGAGCAGTACTTC